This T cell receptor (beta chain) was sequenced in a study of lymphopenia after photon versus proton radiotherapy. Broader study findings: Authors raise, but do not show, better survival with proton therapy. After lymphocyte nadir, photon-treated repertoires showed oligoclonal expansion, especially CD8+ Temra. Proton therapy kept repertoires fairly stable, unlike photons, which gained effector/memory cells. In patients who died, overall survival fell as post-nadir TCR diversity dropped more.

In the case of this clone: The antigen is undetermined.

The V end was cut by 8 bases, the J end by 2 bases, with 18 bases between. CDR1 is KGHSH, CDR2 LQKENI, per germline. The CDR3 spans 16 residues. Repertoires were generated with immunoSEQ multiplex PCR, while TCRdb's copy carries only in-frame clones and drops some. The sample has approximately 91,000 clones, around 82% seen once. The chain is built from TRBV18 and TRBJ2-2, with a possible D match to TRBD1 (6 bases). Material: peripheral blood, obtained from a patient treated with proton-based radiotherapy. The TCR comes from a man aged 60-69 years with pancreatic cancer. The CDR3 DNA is TGTGCCAGCCCCAGCCCAGGGGCGGAAAACACCGGGGAGCTGTTTTTT. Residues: CASPSPGAENTGELFF.